The TCR beta chain under discussion was sequenced for a study of cytomegalovirus exposure and HLA in healthy donors. Germline V lookup: CDR1 SEHNR, CDR2 FQNEAQ (reference sequence). The V and J ends lost 2 bases and 6 bases respectively, with 10 bases between them. The CDR3 consists of 14 residues. This clone was counted only a few times. Both 60 Vbeta primers and 13 Jbeta primers went into the PCR. Repertoires were generated with immunoSEQ multiplex PCR, while TCRdb's copy carries only in-frame clones and drops some. Of 95,000 to 150,000 clones listed, 74% are singletons. The chain links TRBV7-9 to TRBJ2-2; D is uncertain. Sequencing was performed on PBMCs. The sequence came from a woman aged 45 to 65 in good health and CMV-seropositive. Here the CDR3 reads CASSLSTLAGELFF. The CDR3 DNA sequence: TGTGCCAGCAGCTTATCGACTTTAGCCGGGGAGCTGTTTTTT.